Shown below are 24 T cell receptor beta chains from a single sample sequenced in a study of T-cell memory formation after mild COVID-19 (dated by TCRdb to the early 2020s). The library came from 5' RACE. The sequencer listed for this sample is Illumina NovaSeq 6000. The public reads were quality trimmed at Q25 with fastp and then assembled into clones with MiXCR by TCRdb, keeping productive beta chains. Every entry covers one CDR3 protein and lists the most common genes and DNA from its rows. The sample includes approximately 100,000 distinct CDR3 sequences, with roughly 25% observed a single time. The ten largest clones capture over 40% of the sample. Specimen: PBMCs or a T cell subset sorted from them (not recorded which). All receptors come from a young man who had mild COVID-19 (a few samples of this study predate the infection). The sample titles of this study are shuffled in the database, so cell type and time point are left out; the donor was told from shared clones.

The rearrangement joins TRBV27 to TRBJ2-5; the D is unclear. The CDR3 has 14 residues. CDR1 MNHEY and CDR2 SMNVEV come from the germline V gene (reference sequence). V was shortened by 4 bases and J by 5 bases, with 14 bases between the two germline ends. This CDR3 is CASSYNPVGETQYF. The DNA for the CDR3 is TGTGCCAGCAGTTACAACCCAGTAGGGGAGACCCAGTACTTC.

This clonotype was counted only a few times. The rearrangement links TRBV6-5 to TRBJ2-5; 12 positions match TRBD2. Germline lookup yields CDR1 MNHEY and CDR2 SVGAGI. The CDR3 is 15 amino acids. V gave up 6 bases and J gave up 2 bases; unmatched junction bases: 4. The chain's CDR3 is CASRPSGGEQETQYF. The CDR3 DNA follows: TGTGCCAGCAGACCTAGCGGGGGGGAGCAAGAGACCCAGTACTTC.

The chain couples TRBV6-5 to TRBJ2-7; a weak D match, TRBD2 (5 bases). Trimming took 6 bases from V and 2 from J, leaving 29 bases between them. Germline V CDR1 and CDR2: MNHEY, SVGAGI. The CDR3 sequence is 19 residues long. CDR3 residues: CASSLVRAAWRNGAYEQYV. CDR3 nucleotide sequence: TGTGCCAGCAGCCTAGTTCGTGCCGCGTGGAGGAACGGCGCCTACGAGCAGTACGTC.

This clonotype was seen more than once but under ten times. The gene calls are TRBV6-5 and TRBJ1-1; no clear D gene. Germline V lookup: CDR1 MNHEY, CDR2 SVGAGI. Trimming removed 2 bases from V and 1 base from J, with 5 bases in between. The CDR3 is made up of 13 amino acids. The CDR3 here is CASSYGRNTEAFF. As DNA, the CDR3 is TGTGCCAGCAGTTACGGTCGGAACACTGAAGCTTTCTTT.

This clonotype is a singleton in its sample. CDR3 bases: TGCAGTGCTAGACCCGACAGGGCATTCTATGGCTACACCTTC. This codes for CSARPDRAFYGYTF. The V and J genes are TRBV20-1 and TRBJ1-2, with TRBD1 matching over 7 bases. The V and J ends lost 2 bases and 4 bases, in that order; junction bases with no gene match: 7. Germline V gene sequence: CDR1 DFQATT, CDR2 SNEGSKA (reference sequence). The length of the CDR3 is 14 residues.

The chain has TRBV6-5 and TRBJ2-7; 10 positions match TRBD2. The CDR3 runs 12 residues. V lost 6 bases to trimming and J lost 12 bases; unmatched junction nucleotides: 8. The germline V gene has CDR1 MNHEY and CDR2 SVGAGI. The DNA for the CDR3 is TGTGCCAGCAGCACTAGCGGGATGGTGCCGTACTTC. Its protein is CASSTSGMVPYF.

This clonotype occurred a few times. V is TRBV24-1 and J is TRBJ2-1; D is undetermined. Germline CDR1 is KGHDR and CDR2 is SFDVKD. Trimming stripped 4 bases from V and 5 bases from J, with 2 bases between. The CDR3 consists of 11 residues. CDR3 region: CATSDHNEQFF. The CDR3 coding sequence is TGTGCCACCAGTGACCACAATGAGCAGTTCTTC.

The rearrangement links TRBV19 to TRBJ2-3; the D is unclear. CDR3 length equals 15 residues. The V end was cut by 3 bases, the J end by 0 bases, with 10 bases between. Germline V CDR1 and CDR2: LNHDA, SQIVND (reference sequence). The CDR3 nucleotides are TGTGCCAGTAGTATCGGGTTTCGGAGCACAGATACGCAGTATTTT. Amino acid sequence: CASSIGFRSTDTQYF.

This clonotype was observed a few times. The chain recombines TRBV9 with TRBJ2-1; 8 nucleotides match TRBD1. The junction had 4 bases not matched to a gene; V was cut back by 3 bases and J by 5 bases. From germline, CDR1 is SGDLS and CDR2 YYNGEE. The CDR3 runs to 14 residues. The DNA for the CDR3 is TGTGCCAGCAGCGAACAGGGGGGAAACAATGAGCAGTTCTTC. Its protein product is CASSEQGGNNEQFF. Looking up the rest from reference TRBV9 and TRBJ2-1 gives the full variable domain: DSGVTQTPKHLITATGQRVTLRCSPRSGDLSVYWYQQSLDQGLQFLIQYYNGEERAKGNILERFSAQQFPDLHSELNLSSLELGDSALYFCASSEQGGNNEQFFGPGTRLTVL.

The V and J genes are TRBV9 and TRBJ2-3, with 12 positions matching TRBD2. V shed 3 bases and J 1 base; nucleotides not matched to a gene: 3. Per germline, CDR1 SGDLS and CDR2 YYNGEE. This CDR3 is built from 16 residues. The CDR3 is CASSALAGGRTDTQYF. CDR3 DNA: TGTGCCAGCAGCGCACTAGCGGGGGGACGCACAGATACGCAGTATTTT.

CDR3 in DNA: TGCAGTGCTAGAGATCGAGGATCGGCCTACGAGCAGTACTTC. Protein: CSARDRGSAYEQYF. V is TRBV20-1 and J is TRBJ2-7; D not certain. CDR3 length: 14 residues. CDR1 DFQATT and CDR2 SNEGSKA come from the germline V gene (reference sequence). Between the trimmed V and J ends, which lost 0 bases and 2 bases, there was a span of 11 bases.

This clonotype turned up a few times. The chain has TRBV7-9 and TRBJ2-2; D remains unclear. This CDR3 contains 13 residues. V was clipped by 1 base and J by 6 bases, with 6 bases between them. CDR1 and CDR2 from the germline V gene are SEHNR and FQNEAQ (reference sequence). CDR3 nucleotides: TGTGCCAGCAGCTTAGGTTCTCCCGGGGAGCTGTTTTTT. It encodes CASSLGSPGELFF. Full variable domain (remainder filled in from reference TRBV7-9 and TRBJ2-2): DTGVSQNPRHKITKRGQNVTFRCDPISEHNRLYWYRQTLGQGPEFLTYFQNEAQLEKSRLLSDRFSAERPKGSFSTLEIQRTEQGDSAMYLCASSLGSPGELFFGEGSRLTVL.

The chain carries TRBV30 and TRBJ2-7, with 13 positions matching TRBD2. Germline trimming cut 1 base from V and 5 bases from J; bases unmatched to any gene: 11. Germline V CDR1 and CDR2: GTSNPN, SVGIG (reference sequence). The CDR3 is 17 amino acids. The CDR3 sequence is CAWSALTSGGAFDEQYF. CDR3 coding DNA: TGTGCCTGGAGTGCTCTAACTAGCGGGGGGGCCTTCGACGAGCAGTACTTC. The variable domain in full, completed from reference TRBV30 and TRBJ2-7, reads SQTIHQWPATLVQPVGSPLSLECTVEGTSNPNLYWYRQAAGRGLQLLFYSVGIGQISSEVPQNLSASRPQDRQFILSSKKLLLSDSGFYLCAWSALTSGGAFDEQYFGPGTRLTVT.

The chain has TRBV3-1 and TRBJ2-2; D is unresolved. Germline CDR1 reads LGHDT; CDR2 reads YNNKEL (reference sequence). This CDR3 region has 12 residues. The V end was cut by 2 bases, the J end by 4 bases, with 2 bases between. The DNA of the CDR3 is TGTGCCAGCAGCCAACGCACCGGGGAGCTGTTTTTT. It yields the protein CASSQRTGELFF.

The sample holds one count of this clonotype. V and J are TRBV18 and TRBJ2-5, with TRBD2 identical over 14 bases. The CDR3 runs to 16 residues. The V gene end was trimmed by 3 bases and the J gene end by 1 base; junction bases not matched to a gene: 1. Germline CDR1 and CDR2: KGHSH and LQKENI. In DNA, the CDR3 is TGTGCCAGCTCACCCGGGACTAGCGGGGGCCAAGAGACCCAGTACTTC. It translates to CASSPGTSGGQETQYF.

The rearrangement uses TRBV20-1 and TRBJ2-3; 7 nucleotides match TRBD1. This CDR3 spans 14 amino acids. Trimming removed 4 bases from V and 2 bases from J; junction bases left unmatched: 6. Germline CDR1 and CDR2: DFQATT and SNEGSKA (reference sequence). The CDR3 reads CSATPGTATDTQYF. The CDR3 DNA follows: TGCAGTGCTACCCCGGGGACAGCCACAGATACGCAGTATTTT.

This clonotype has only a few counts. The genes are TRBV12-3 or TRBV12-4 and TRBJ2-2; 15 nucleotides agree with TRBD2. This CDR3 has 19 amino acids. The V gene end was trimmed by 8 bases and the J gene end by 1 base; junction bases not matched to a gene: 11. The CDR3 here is CASPTRTSGGEQNTGELFF. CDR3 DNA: TGTGCCAGCCCGACTCGGACTAGCGGGGGGGAGCAGAACACCGGGGAGCTGTTTTTT.

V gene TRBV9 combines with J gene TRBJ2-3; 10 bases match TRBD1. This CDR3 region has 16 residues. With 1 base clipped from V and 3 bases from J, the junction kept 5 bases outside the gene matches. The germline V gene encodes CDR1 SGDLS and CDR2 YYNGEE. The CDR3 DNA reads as TGTGCCAGCAGCGTACCGAGGACAGGGGGAACAGATACGCAGTATTTT. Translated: CASSVPRTGGTDTQYF.

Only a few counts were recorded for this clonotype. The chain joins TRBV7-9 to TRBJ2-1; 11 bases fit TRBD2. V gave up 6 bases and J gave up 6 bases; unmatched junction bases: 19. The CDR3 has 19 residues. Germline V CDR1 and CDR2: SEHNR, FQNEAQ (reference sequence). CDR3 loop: CASSLVLGTRLAGGNEQFF. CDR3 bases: TGTGCCAGCAGTCTCGTCTTAGGGACTCGGCTAGCGGGGGGCAATGAGCAGTTCTTC.

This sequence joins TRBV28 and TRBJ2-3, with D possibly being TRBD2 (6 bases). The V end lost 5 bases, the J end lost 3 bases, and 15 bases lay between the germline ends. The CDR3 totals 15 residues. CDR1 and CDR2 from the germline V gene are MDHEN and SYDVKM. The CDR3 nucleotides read TGTGCCAGCAGTCTCCCCGGACTACATACAGATACGCAGTATTTT. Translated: CASSLPGLHTDTQYF.

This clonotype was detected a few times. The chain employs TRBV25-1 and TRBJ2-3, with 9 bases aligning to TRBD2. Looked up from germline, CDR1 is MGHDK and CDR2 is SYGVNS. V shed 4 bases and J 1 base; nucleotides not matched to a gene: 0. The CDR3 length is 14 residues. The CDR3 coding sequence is TGTGCCAGCAGTGGACTAGCGGGCACAGATACGCAGTATTTT. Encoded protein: CASSGLAGTDTQYF. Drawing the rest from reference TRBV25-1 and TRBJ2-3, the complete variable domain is EADIYQTPRYLVIGTGKKITLECSQTMGHDKMYWYQQDPGMELHLIHYSYGVNSTEKGDLSSESTVSRIRTEHFPLTLESARPSHTSQYLCASSGLAGTDTQYFGPGTRLTVL.

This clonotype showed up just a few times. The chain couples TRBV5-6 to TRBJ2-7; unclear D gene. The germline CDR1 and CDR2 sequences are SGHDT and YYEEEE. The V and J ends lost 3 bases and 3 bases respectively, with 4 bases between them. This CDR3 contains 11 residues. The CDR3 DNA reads TGTGCCAGCAGCTCCTACTACGAGCAGTACTTC. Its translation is CASSSYYEQYF.

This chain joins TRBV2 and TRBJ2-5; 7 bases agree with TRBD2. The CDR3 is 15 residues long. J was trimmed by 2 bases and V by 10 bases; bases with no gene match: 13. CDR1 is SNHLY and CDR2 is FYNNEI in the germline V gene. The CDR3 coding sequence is TGTGCCACCAACTTGGGCGGGGGTTTTCAAGAGACCCAGTACTTC. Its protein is CATNLGGGFQETQYF.

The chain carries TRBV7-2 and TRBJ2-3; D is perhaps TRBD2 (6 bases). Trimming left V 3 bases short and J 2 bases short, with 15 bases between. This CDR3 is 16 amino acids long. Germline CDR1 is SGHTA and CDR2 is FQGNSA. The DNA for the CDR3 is TGTGCCAGCAGCTTCAGCCGGGACTCTCACACAGATACGCAGTATTTT. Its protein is CASSFSRDSHTDTQYF.